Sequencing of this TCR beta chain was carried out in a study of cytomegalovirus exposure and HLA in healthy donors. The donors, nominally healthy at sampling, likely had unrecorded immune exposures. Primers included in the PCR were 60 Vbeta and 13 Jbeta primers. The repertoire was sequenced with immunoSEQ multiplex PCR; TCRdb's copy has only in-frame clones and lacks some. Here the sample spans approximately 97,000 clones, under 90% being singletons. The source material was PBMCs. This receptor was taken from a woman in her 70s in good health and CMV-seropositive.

The CDR3 spells CASSPGTGISNQPQHF. CDR3 nucleotide sequence: TGTGCCAGCAGCCCGGGGACAGGGATTAGCAATCAGCCCCAGCATTTT. The J gene is TRBJ1-5, the V gene TRBV7-2; 9 nucleotides line up with TRBD1. Germline V gene lookup returns CDR1 SGHTA and CDR2 FQGNSA. Germline trimming cut 5 bases from V and 0 bases from J; bases unmatched to any gene: 5. CDR3 size: 16 residues.